This entry is about one TCR beta chain. Its binding antigen is unknown. Base qualities are missing; no much larger clone stands one base away. This sample was taken from a study of blood T cell repertoires in COVID-19 (dated by TCRdb to about 2020). For the wider study: Samples from collaborators originated in the United States, Italy and Spain and spanned both the acute and convalescent phases of COVID-19. HLA class I and class II types, where available, came from metadata supplied by the sample provider rather than from assay-based typing. Subjects who had been exposed to COVID-19, were actively infected with it, or had recovered from it provided the deeply sampled blood TCRbeta repertoires that made up the dataset. Sample metadata almost always included a de-identified subject ID, COVID-19 status, age in years and sex. The prospective study material was composed of cDNA or gDNA derived from T cells, B-cell-depleted T cells, or PBMCs. The samples were drawn from the first 160 participants of the ongoing ImmuneRACE study and from about 1,200 subjects provided by 6 global collaborators. The repertoires were released in a freely available public database intended as a resource for research on the immune response to SARS-CoV-2.

TCRbeta CDR3 regions were amplified from genomic DNA using the immunoSEQ Assay, a bias-controlled multiplex PCR. Per the original workflow: The number of nucleated cells in each sample was estimated by amplification of reference gene primers within the assay. To quantify the absolute abundance of each unique TCRbeta CDR3 rearrangement, sequence reads were collapsed and filtered. For each sample, productive Simpson clonality was calculated as the square root of Simpson's diversity index over productive rearrangements. In TCRdb, the immuneACCESS table is reduced to in-frame sequences with V and J assigned. These tables do not hold every clone; where another copy was compared, an unresolved V gene accounts for under half, and the others remain unexplained. V, J and clone size are taken as reported in that table, and D and trimming were inferred from the DNA itself. This sample gives roughly 100,000 clones in total; less than 85% of them show up just once. The ten biggest clones cover about a sixth of the sample.

Collaborating institutions collected whole blood in K2EDTA tubes following their own protocols. For TCRbeta analysis, collaborators shipped samples in one of three forms: frozen whole blood, isolated PBMCs, or DNA extracted from either of those sample types. In the germline V gene, CDR1 corresponds to SGHDT and CDR2 to YYEEEE. There are 15 amino acids in the CDR3, from cysteine to phenylalanine inclusive. Of the read, only the CDR3 DNA is kept; its 45 bases are in frame from base 1. The trim is 4 bases for V and 1 base for J, with a gap of 14 bases between the germline ends. Results the study describes overall, beyond this receptor: The quantity of clinical and demographic metadata differed by source and by participant and was supplied without curation.

The chain employs TRBV5-6 and TRBJ1-1; TRBD1 could be the D gene, as 6 bases match. Sequenced sample: peripheral blood. The clonotype comes from a woman of 80 years or more with active or convalescent COVID-19. The sequence in DNA is TGTGCCAGCAGCAGCTTCCTACAGGGGAACACTGAAGCTTTCTTT. The resulting protein is CASSSFLQGNTEAFF. The variable domain in full, with residues beyond the CDR3 obtained from the reference TRBV5-6 and TRBJ1-1 genes, is DAGVTQSPTHLIKTRGQQVTLRCSPKSGHDTVSWYQQALGQGPQFIFQYYEEEERQRGNFPDRFSGHQFPNYSSELNVNALLLGDSALYLCASSSFLQGNTEAFFGQGTRLTVV.